This T cell receptor (beta chain) derives from a study of technical replicates of blood from a handful of donors. Germline V gene lookup returns CDR1 MNHNY and CDR2 SVGAGI (reference sequence). CDR3 size: 11 residues. Deletions cut 4 bases from V and 6 bases from J, with 6 bases between. The repertoire was sequenced with immunoSEQ multiplex PCR; TCRdb's copy has only in-frame clones and lacks some. The table lists 72,000 or so clones, 80% to 95% of them singletons. The J gene is TRBJ1-1, the V gene TRBV6-6; D is uncertain. The specimen was T cells isolated from PBMCs. This sequence was found in a human donor in good health. Here the CDR3 reads CASSFGPEAFF. CDR3 sequence (DNA): TGTGCCAGCAGTTTCGGTCCTGAAGCTTTCTTT.